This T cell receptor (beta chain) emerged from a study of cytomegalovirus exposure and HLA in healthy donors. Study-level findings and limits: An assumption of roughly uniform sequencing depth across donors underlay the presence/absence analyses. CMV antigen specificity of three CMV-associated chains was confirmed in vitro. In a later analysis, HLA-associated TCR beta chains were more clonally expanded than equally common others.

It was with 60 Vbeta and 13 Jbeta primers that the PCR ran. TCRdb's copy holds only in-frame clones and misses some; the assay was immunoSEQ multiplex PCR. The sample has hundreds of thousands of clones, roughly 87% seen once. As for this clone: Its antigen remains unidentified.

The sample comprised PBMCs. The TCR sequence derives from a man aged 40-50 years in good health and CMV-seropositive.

The CDR3 sequence is CASSQGQDTGELFF. The CDR3 DNA is TGCGCCAGCAGCCAAGGGCAGGACACCGGGGAGCTGTTTTTT. V and J are TRBV4-1 and TRBJ2-2, with no clear D. The CDR3 has 14 amino acids. The V gene lost 1 base and the J gene lost 3 bases, with 6 bases spanning the gap. Germline CDR1 reads MGHRA; CDR2 reads YSYEKL.